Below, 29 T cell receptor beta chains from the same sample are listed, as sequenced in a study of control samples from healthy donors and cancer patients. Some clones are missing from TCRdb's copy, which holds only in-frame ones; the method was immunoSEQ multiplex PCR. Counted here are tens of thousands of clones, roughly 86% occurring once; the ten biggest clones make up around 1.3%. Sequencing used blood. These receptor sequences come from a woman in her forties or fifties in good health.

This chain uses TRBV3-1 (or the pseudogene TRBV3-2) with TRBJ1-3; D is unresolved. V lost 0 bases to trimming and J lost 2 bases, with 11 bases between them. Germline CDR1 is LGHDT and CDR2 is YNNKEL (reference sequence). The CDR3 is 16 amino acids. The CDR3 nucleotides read TGTGCCAGCAGCCAAGATCTGGCGACGGCTGGAAACACCATATATTTT. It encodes CASSQDLATAGNTIYF.

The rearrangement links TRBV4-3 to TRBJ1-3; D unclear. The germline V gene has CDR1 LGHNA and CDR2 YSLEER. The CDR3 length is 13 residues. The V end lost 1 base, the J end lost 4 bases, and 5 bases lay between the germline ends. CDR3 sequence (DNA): TGCGCCAGCAGCCAAGGGCCCGGAAACACCATATATTTT. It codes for CASSQGPGNTIYF.

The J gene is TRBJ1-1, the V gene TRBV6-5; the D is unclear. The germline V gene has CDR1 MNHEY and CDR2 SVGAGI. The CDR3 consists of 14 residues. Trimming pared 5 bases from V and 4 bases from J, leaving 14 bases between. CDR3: CASSPPGLFTEAFF. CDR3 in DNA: TGTGCCAGCAGTCCTCCGGGTCTCTTCACTGAAGCTTTCTTT.

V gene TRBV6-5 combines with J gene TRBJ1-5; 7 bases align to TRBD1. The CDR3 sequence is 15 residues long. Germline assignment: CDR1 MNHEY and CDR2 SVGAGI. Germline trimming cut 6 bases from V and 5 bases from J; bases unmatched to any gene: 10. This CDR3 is CASSPGQIVDQPQHF. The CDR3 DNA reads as TGTGCCAGCAGCCCGGGACAGATTGTAGATCAGCCCCAGCATTTT.

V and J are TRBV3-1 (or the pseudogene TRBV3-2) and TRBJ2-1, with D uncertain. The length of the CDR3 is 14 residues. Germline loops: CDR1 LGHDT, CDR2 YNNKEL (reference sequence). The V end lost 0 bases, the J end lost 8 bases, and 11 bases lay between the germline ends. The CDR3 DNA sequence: TGTGCCAGCAGCCAAGATCATGGGCCGGATGAGCAGTTCTTC. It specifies CASSQDHGPDEQFF.

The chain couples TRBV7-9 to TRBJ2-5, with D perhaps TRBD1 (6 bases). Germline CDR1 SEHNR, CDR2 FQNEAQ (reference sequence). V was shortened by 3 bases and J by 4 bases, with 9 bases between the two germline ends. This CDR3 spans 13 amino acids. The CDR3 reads CASSFNRAETQYF. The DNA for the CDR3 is TGTGCCAGCAGCTTCAACAGGGCAGAGACCCAGTACTTC.

Written as DNA, the CDR3 is TGCGCCAGCAGCCCAGGACAGGGGAAGGGGAATCAGCCCCAGCATTTT. Translating it yields CASSPGQGKGNQPQHF. The chain carries TRBV4-1 and TRBJ1-5; 9 bases fit TRBD1. Germline CDR1 MGHRA, CDR2 YSYEKL. The length of the CDR3 is 16 residues. With 4 bases clipped from V and 4 bases from J, the junction kept 8 bases outside the gene matches.

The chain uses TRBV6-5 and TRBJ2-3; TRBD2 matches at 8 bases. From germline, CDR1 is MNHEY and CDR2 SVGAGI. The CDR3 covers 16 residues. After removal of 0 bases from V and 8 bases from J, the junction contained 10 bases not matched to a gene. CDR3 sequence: CASSYSYSGGRSTQYF. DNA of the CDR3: TGTGCCAGCAGTTACTCGTACAGCGGGGGCCGTTCTACGCAGTATTTT.

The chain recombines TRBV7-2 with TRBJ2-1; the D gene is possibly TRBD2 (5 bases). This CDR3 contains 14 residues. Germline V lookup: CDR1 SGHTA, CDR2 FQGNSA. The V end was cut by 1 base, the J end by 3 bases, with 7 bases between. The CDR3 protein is CASSLVRGYNEQFF. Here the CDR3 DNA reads TGTGCCAGCAGCTTAGTTCGGGGCTACAATGAGCAGTTCTTC.

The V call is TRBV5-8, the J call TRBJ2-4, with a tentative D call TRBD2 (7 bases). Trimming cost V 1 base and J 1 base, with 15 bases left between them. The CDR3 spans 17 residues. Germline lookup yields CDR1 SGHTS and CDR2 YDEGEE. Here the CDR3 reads CASSLRPEGGAKNIQYF. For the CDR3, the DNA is TGTGCCAGCAGCTTGAGGCCCGAGGGGGGGGCCAAAAACATTCAGTACTTC.

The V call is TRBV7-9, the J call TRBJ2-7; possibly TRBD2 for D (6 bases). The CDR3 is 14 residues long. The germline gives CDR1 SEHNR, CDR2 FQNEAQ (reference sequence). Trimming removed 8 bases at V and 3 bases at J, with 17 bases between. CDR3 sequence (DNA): TGTGCCAGCGGGAGGTCGGGGTCCGGCTACGAGCAGTACTTC. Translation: CASGRSGSGYEQYF.

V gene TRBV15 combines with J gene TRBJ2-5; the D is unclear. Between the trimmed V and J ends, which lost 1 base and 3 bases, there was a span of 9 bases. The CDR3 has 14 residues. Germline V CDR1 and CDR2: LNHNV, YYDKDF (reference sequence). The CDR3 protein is CATSRGSAEETQYF. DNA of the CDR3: TGTGCCACCAGCAGAGGATCGGCAGAAGAGACCCAGTACTTC.

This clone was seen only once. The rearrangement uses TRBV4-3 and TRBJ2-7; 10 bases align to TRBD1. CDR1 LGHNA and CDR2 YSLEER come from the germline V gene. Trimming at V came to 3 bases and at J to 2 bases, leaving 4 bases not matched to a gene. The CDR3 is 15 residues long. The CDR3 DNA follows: TGCGCCAGCAGCCAGGGACAGGGGATCGCCTACGAGCAGTACTTC. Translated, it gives CASSQGQGIAYEQYF.

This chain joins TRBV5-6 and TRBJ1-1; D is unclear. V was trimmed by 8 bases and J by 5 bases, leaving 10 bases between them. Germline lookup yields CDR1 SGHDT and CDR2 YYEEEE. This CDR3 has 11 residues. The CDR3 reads CASGRFTEAFF. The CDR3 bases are TGTGCCAGTGGCCGGTTTACTGAAGCTTTCTTT. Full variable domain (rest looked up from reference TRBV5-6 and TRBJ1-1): DAGVTQSPTHLIKTRGQQVTLRCSPKSGHDTVSWYQQALGQGPQFIFQYYEEEERQRGNFPDRFSGHQFPNYSSELNVNALLLGDSALYLCASGRFTEAFFGQGTRLTVV.

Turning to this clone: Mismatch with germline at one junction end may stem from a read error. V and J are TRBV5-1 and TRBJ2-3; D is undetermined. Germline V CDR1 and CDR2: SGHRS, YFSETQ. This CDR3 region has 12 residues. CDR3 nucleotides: TGCGCCAGCAGTTTGGGCGCAGATACGCAGTATTTT. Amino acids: CASSLGADTQYF.

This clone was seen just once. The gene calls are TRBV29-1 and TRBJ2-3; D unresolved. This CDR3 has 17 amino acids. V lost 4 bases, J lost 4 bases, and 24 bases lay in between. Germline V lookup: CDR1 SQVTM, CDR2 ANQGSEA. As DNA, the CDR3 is TGCAGCGTTGTCCGGGTCCTCTCAAAGGTTGCGTCAGATACGCAGTATTTT. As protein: CSVVRVLSKVASDTQYF.

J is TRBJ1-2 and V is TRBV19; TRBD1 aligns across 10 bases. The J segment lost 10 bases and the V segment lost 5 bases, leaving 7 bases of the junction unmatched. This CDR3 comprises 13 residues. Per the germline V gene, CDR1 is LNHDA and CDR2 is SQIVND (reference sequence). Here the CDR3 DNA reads TGTGCCAGTAGTGACCGGGACAGGGGTCCCTACACCTTC. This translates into CASSDRDRGPYTF.

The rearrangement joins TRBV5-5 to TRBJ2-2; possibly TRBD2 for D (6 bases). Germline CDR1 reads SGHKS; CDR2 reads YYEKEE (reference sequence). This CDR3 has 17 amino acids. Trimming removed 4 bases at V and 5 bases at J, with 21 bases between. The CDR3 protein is CASSRSLSSEQTGELFF. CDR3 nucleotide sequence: TGTGCCAGCAGCCGGTCCCTCTCTAGCGAACAAACCGGGGAGCTGTTTTTT.

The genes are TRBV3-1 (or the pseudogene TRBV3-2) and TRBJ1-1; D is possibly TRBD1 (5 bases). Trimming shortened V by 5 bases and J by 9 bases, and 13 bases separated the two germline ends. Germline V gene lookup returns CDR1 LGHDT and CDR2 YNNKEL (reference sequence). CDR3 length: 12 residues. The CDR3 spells CASSEGRVKAFF. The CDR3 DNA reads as TGTGCCAGCAGCGAGGGACGGGTGAAAGCTTTCTTT.

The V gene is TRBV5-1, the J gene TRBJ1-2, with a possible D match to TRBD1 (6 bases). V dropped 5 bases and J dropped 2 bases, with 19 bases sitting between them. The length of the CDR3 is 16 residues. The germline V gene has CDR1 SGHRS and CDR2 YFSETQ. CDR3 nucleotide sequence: TGCGCCAGCAGGGCAGCGACAGGATCCCTCAACTATGGCTACACCTTC. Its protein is CASRAATGSLNYGYTF.

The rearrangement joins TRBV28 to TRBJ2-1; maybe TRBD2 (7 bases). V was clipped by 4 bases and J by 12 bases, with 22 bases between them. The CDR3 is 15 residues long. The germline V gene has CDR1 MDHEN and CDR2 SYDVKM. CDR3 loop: CASSWAIGGPRLQFF. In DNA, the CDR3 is TGTGCCAGCAGTTGGGCTATCGGGGGGCCTCGGCTGCAGTTCTTC.

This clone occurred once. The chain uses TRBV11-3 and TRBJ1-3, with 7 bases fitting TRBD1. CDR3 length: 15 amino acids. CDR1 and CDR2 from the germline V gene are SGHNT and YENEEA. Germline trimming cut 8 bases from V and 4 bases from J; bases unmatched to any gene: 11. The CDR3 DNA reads TGTGCCAGCTCATGGACAGGATCAACCGGAAACACCATATATTTT. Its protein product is CASSWTGSTGNTIYF.

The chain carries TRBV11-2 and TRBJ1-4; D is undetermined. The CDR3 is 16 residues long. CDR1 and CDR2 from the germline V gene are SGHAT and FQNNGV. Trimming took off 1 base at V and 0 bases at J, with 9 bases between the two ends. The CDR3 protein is CASSLGLGTTNEKLFF. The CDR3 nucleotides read TGTGCCAGCAGCTTAGGGCTAGGGACAACTAATGAAAAACTGTTTTTT.

CDR3 DNA: TGTGCCAGCAGCGTAGGGATGACAGAGCAGTACTTC. Amino acid sequence: CASSVGMTEQYF. The chain is built from TRBV9 and TRBJ2-7; no firm D call. V was pared by 0 bases and J by 7 bases, with 8 bases between. CDR1 is SGDLS, CDR2 YYNGEE, per germline. CDR3 size: 12 residues.

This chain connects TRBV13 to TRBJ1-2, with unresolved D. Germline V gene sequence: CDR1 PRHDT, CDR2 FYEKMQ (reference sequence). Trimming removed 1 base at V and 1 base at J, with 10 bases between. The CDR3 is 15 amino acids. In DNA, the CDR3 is TGTGCCAGCAGCTTAGCCCAGGCCAATAACTATGGCTACACCTTC. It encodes CASSLAQANNYGYTF.

This chain's CDR3 is CASSKAEDYGYTF. The CDR3 DNA reads TGTGCCAGTAGTAAAGCGGAAGACTATGGCTACACCTTC. The rearrangement links TRBV19 to TRBJ1-2; D gene unclear. V lost 4 bases to trimming and J lost 3 bases, with 9 bases between them. Germline CDR1 reads LNHDA; CDR2 reads SQIVND (reference sequence). The length of the CDR3 is 13 residues.

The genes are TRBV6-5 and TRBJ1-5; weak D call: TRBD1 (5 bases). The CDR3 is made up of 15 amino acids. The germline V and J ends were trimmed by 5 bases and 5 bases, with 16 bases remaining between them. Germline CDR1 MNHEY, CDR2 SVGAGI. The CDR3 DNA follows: TGTGCCAGCAGTCGCCCCGGGGGGGTATATCAGCCCCAGCATTTT. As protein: CASSRPGGVYQPQHF.

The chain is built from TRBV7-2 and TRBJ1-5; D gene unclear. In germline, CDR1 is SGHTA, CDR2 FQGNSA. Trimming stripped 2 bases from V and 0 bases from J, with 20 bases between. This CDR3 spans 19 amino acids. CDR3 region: CASSLFELSGLYSNQPQHF. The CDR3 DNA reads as TGTGCCAGCAGCTTATTTGAATTGTCCGGTCTTTATAGCAATCAGCCCCAGCATTTT.

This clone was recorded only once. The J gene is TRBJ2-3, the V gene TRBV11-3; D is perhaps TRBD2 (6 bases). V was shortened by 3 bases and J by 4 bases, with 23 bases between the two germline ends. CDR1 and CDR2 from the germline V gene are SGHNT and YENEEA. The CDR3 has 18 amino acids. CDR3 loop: CASSFGSGSASGADTQYF. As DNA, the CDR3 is TGTGCCAGCAGCTTTGGAAGCGGGTCCGCTAGTGGGGCAGATACGCAGTATTTT.